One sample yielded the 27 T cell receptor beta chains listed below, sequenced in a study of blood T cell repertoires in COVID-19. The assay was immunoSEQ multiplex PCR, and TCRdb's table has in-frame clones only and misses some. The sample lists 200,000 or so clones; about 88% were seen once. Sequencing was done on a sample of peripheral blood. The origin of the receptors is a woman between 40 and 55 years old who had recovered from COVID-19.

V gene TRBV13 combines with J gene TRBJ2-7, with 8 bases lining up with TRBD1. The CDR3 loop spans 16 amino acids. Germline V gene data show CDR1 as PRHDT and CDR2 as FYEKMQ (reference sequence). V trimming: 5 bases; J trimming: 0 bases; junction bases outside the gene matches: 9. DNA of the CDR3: TGTGCCAGCAGCCCCGGACAGGGAATGAGCTCCTACGAGCAGTACTTC. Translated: CASSPGQGMSSYEQYF. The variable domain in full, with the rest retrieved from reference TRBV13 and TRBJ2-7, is AAGVIQSPRHLIKEKRETATLKCYPIPRHDTVYWYQQGPGQDPQFLISFYEKMQSDKGSIPDRFSAQQFSDYHSELNMSSLELGDSALYFCASSPGQGMSSYEQYFGPGTRLTVT.

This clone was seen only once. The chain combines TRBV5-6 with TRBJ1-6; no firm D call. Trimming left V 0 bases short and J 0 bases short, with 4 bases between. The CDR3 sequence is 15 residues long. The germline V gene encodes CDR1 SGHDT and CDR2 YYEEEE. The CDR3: CASSLDSSYNSPLHF. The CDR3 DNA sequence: TGTGCCAGCAGCTTGGATAGCTCCTATAATTCACCCCTCCACTTT.

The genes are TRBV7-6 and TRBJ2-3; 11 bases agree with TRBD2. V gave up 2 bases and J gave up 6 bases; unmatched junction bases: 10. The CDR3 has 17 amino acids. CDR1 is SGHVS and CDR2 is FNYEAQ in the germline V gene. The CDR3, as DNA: TGTGCCAGCAGCTTATTTAGTAGCGGGAGGGCCTCGGATACGCAGTATTTT. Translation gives CASSLFSSGRASDTQYF.

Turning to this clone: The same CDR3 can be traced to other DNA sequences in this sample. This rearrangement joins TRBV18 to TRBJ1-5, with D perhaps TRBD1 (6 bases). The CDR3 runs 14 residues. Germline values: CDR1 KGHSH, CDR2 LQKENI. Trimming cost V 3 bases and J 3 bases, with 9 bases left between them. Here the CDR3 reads CASSPYRDNQPQHF. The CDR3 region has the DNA TGTGCCAGCTCACCTTACAGGGACAATCAGCCCCAGCATTTT.

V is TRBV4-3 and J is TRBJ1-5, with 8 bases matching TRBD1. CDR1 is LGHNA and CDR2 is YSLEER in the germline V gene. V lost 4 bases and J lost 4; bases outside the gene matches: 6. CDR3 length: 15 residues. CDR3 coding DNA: TGCGCCAGCAGCCCGTCCCGGACAGGGAATCAGCCCCAGCATTTT. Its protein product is CASSPSRTGNQPQHF.

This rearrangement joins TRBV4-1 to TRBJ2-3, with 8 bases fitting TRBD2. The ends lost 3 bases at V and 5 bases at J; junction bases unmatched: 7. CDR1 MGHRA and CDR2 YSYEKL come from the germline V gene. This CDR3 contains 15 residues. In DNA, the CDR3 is TGCGCCAGCAGCCAGACCGGGACTAGGGGAGATACGCAGTATTTT. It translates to CASSQTGTRGDTQYF.

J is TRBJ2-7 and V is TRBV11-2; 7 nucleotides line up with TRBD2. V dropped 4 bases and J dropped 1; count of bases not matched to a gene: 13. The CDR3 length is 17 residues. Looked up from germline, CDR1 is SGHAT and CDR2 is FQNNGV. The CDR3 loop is CASSSWTRFRGSYEQYF. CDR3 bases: TGTGCCAGCAGCTCATGGACTAGATTTCGTGGATCCTACGAGCAGTACTTC.

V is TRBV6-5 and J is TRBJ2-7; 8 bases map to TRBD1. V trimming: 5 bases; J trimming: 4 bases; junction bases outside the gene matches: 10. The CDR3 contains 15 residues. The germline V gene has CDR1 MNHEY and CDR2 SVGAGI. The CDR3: CASSNDRGLPYEQYF. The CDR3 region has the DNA TGTGCCAGCAGTAACGACAGGGGCCTCCCATACGAGCAGTACTTC.

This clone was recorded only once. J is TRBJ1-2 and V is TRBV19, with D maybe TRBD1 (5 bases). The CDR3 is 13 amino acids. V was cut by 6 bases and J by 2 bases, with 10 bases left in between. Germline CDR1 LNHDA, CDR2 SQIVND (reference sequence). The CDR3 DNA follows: TGTGCCAGTAGCACGGGACTGAACTATGGCTACACCTTC. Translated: CASSTGLNYGYTF.

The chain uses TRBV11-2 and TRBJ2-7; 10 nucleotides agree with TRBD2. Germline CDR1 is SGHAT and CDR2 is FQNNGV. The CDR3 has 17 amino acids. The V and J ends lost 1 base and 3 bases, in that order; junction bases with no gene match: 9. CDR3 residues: CASSLGVAGGRNYEQYF. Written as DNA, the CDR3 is TGTGCCAGCAGCTTAGGAGTAGCGGGAGGCCGAAACTACGAGCAGTACTTC. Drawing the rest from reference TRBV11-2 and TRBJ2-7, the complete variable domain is EAGVAQSPRYKIIEKRQSVAFWCNPISGHATLYWYQQILGQGPKLLIQFQNNGVVDDSQLPKDRFSAERLKGVDSTLKIQPAKLEDSAVYLCASSLGVAGGRNYEQYFGPGTRLTVT.

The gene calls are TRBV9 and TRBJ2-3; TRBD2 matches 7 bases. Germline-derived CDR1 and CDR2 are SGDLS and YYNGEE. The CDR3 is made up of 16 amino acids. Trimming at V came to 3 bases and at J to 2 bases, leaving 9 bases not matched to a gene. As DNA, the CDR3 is TGTGCCAGCAGCGGAGGGGTGACTAGCTTCACAGATACGCAGTATTTT. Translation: CASSGGVTSFTDTQYF.

As DNA, the CDR3 is TGTGCCAGCAGCCCTGACTTAATAGACAATCAGCCCCAGCATTTT. Its translation is CASSPDLIDNQPQHF. V and J are TRBV7-9 and TRBJ1-5, with no clear D. Trimming took 5 bases from V and 3 from J, leaving 14 bases between them. The germline V gene encodes CDR1 SEHNR and CDR2 FQNEAQ (reference sequence). The CDR3 is 15 amino acids.

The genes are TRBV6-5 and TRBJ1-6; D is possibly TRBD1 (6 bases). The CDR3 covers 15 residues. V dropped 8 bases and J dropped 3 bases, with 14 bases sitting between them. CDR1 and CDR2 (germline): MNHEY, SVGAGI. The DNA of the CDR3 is TGTGCCAGCGTGGGTGGACAGATCTATAATTCACCCCTCCACTTT. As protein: CASVGGQIYNSPLHF.

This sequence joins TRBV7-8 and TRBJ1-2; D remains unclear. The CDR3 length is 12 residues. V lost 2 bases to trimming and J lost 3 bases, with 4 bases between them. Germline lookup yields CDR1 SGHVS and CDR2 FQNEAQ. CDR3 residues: CASSLSDYGYTF. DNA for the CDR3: TGTGCCAGCAGCTTATCGGACTATGGCTACACCTTC.

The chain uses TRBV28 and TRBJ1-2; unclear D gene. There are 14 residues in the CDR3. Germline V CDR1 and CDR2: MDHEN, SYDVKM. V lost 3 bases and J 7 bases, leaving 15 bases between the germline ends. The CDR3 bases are TGTGCCAGCAGTTTGAGGCTGTTGACGGGTGGCTACACCTTC. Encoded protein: CASSLRLLTGGYTF.

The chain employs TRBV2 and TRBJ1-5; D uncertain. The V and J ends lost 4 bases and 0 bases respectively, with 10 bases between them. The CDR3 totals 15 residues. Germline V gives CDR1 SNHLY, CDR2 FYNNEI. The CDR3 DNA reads TGTGCCAGCAGTGTACGGGAAAATAGCAATCAGCCCCAGCATTTT. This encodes CASSVRENSNQPQHF.

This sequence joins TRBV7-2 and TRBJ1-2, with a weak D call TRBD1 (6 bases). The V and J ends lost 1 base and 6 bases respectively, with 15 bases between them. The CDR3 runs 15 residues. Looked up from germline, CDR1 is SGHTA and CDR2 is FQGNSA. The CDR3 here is CASSLVGGGADGYTF. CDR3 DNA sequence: TGTGCCAGCAGCTTAGTTGGAGGGGGGGCAGATGGCTACACCTTC.

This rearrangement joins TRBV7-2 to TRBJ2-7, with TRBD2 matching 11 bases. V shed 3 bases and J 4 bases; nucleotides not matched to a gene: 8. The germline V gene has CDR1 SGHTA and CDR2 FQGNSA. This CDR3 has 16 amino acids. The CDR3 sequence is CASSFGTSGSTYEQYF. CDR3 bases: TGTGCCAGCAGCTTTGGTACTAGCGGGAGTACTTACGAGCAGTACTTC.

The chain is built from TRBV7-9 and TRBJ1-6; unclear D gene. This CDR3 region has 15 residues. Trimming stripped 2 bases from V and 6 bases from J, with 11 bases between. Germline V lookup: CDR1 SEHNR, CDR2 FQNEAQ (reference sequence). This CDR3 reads CASSLTVSRNSPLHF. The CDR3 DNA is TGTGCCAGCAGCTTAACGGTGTCCCGTAATTCACCCCTCCACTTT.

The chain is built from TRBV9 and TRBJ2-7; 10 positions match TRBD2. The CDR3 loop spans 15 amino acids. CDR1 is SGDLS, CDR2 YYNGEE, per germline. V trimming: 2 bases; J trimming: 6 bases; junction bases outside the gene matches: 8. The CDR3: CASSVRELAGAEQYF. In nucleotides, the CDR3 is TGTGCCAGCAGCGTTAGGGAGCTAGCGGGAGCCGAGCAGTACTTC.

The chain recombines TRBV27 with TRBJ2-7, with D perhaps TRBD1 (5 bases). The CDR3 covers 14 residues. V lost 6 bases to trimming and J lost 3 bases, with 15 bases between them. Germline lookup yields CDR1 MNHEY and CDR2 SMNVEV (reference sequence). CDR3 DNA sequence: TGTGCCAGCAGCCCCCGCAGGGTAAGCTACGAGCAGTACTTC. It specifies CASSPRRVSYEQYF.

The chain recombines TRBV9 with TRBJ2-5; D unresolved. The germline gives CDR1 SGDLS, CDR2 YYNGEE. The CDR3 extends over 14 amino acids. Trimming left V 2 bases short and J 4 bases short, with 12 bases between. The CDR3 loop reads CASSVTSVGETQYF. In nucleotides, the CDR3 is TGTGCCAGCAGCGTGACATCGGTCGGAGAGACCCAGTACTTC.

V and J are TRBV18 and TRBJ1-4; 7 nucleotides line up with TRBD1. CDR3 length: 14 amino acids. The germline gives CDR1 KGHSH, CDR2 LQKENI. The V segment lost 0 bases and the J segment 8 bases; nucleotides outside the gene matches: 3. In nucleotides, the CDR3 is TGTGCCAGCTCACCACCTGGGACAGCCGAAAAACTGTTTTTT. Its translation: CASSPPGTAEKLFF.

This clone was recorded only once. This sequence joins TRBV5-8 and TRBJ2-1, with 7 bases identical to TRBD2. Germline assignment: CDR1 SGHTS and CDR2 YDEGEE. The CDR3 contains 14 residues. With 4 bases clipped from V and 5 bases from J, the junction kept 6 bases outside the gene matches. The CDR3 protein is CASSTLGLDNEQFF. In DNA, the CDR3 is TGTGCCAGCAGCACATTAGGACTAGACAATGAGCAGTTCTTC.

CDR3 bases: TGCGCCAGCAGCTTCCCTCTCTCGCCCCAGCATTTT. Translated, it gives CASSFPLSPQHF. The J gene is TRBJ1-5, the V gene TRBV5-1; D ambiguous. CDR3 size: 12 residues. Per germline, CDR1 SGHRS and CDR2 YFSETQ. V lost 2 bases, J lost 9 bases, and 9 bases lay in between.

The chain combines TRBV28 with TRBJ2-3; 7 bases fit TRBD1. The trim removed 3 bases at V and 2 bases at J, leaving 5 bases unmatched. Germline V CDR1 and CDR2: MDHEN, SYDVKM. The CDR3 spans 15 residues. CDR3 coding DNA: TGTGCCAGCAGTTTGGTACAGGGGATCACAGATACGCAGTATTTT. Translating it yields CASSLVQGITDTQYF. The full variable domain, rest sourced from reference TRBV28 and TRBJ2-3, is DVKVTQSSRYLVKRTGEKVFLECVQDMDHENMFWYRQDPGLGLRLIYFSYDVKMKEKGDIPEGYSVSREKKERFSLILESASTNQTSMYLCASSLVQGITDTQYFGPGTRLTVL.

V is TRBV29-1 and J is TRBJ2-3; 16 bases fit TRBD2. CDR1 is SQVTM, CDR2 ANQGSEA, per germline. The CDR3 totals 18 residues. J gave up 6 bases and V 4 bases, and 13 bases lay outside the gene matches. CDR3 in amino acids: CSVGGGLAGGHYEDTQYF. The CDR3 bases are TGCAGCGTTGGAGGGGGACTAGCGGGAGGGCACTATGAGGATACGCAGTATTTT.